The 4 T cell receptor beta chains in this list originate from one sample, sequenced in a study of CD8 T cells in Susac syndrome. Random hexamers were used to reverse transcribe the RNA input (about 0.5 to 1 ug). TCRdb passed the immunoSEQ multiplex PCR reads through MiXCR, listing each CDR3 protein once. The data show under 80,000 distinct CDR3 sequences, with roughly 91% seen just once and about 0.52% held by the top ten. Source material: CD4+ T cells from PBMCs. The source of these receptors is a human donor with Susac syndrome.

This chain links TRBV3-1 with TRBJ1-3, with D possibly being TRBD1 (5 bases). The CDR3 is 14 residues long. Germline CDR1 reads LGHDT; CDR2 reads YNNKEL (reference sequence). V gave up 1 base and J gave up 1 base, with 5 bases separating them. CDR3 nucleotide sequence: TGTGCCAGCAGCCAAGGACAGTCTGGAAACACCATATATTTT. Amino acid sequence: CASSQGQSGNTIYF.

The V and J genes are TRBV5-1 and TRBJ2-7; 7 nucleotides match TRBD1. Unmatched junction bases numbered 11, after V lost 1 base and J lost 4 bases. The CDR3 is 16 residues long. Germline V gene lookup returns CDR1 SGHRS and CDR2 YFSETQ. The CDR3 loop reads CASSLTSGQVVYEQYF. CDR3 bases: TGCGCCAGCAGCTTGACCTCTGGACAGGTGGTGTACGAGCAGTACTTC.

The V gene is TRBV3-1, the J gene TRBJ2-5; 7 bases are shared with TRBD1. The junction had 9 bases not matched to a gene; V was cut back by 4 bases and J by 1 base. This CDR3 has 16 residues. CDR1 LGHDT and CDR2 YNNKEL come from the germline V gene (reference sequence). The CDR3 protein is CASSLRGSVVQETQYF. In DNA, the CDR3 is TGTGCCAGCAGCCTCAGGGGGAGCGTGGTCCAAGAGACCCAGTACTTC.

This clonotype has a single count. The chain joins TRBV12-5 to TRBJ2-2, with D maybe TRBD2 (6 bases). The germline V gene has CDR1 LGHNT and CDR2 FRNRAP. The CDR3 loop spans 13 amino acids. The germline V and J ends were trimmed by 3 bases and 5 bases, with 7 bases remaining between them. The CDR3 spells CASGFRETGELFF. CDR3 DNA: TGTGCTAGTGGTTTTCGGGAGACCGGGGAGCTGTTTTTT.